The 7 T cell receptor beta chains below were found in one sample sequenced in a study of T cell responses to AZD1222 COVID-19 vaccine. The repertoire was sequenced with immunoSEQ multiplex PCR; TCRdb's copy has only in-frame clones and lacks some. The sample includes tens of thousands of clones, around 87% of them seen just once. This sample comprised peripheral blood, obtained on day 0 of MenACWY control vaccination. The receptors come from an adult in good health.

The chain couples TRBV6-2 or TRBV6-3 to TRBJ2-7; a weak D match, TRBD1 (6 bases). The CDR3 totals 15 residues. Germline-derived CDR1 and CDR2 are MNHEY and SVGEGT. With 5 bases removed from V and 1 base from J, the gap between germline ends came to 15 bases. CDR3 DNA: TGTGCCAGCAGTCGTCAGGGGACCCTATCCTACGAGCAGTACTTC. It encodes CASSRQGTLSYEQYF.

The rearrangement uses TRBV10-2 and TRBJ1-5; 11 nucleotides agree with TRBD1. This CDR3 has 14 residues. Trimming at V came to 5 bases and at J to 6 bases, leaving 3 bases not matched to a gene. Germline V gene sequence: CDR1 WSHSY, CDR2 SAAADI. As DNA, the CDR3 is TGCGCCAGCAGTTGGACAGGGGGCACTCAGCCCCAGCATTTT. Translation gives CASSWTGGTQPQHF.

The J gene is TRBJ2-3, the V gene TRBV2; D call uncertain. V dropped 6 bases and J dropped 3 bases, with 10 bases sitting between them. CDR1 SNHLY and CDR2 FYNNEI come from the germline V gene. The CDR3 is 13 residues long. CDR3 sequence (DNA): TGTGCCAGCAGAGGACCGACGACAGATACGCAGTATTTT. Its protein is CASRGPTTDTQYF.

This chain links TRBV5-1 with TRBJ2-1; D is unclear. V was cut by 3 bases and J by 10 bases, with 8 bases left in between. CDR3 size: 11 residues. Germline V gene lookup returns CDR1 SGHRS and CDR2 YFSETQ. CDR3 region: CASSSLFEQFF. The CDR3 DNA reads as TGCGCCAGCAGCTCCCTCTTCGAGCAGTTCTTC.

This chain uses TRBV28 with TRBJ2-6, with a weak D call TRBD1 (6 bases). CDR3 length: 17 amino acids. The germline V gene has CDR1 MDHEN and CDR2 SYDVKM. The ends were cut back, 5 bases at V and 2 bases at J, with 16 bases in the middle. CDR3 sequence (DNA): TGTGCCAGCAGTATAACTTTACAGGGAGCTGGGGCCAACGTCCTGACTTTC. Its protein product is CASSITLQGAGANVLTF.

The chain is built from TRBV5-6 and TRBJ1-3; weak D call: TRBD1 (5 bases). Germline V CDR1 and CDR2: SGHDT, YYEEEE. This CDR3 comprises 14 residues. V dropped 1 base and J dropped 7 bases, with 12 bases sitting between them. CDR3 residues: CASSLWGKGNTIYF. The CDR3 DNA reads as TGTGCCAGCAGCTTGTGGGGGAAGGGGAACACCATATATTTT.

A single count supports this clone. The rearrangement uses TRBV5-4 and TRBJ2-7; D call uncertain. Germline V lookup: CDR1 SGHNT, CDR2 YYREEE (reference sequence). Trimming pared 2 bases from V and 5 bases from J, leaving 14 bases between. The CDR3 runs to 14 residues. The CDR3 nucleotides read TGTGCCAGCAGCTTCGACCAAGGACCGAACGAGCAGTACTTC. Translation gives CASSFDQGPNEQYF.